This TCR beta chain is from a study of long-term antiretroviral therapy in people with HIV. Across the study: First collections came about a decade before the 2015 immediate-ART recommendation. Study-level points and caveats: Information pertaining to ART adherence, viral resistance or therapeutic modifications was not obtained.

The CDR3 spans 15 residues. Germline V lookup: CDR1 LGHNA, CDR2 YNFKEQ. Trimming stripped 4 bases from V and 2 bases from J, with 14 bases between. The run of the v3.0 immunoSEQ assay was at survey level. The protocol was immunoSEQ multiplex PCR, while the TCRdb copy is restricted to in-frame clones and leaves out a portion. This sample has approximately 7,000 clones, with over 75% found just once. On this clone itself: Its specificity is not known.

The sequence was obtained from a woman aged 45-65 years with HIV. J is TRBJ1-1 and V is TRBV4-2; D gene unclear. The input for sequencing was unsorted PBMCs, taken 3.7 years after starting antiretroviral therapy. The CDR3 is CASSRNGLANTEAFF. For the CDR3, the DNA is TGTGCCAGCAGCCGGAACGGCCTCGCTAACACTGAAGCTTTCTTT.